One sample yielded the 9 T cell receptor beta chains listed below, sequenced in a study of spatial heterogeneity in lung cancer. Time point of the sample: sample taken at primary tumor resection. Extraction of whole RNA from tumor, nontumor lung or frozen PBMC preceded unsorted sequencing. TCRdb called the 5' RACE reads again in MiXCR, with one record for every CDR3 protein. The data contain more than 20,000 distinct CDR3 sequences, 4% to 5% of them singletons. Sequenced here: PBMCs, sampled at surgery. Receptors originate from a male donor with early-stage non-small cell lung cancer.

This clonotype has at least ten counts. J is TRBJ2-7 and V is TRBV27, with TRBD2 as a possible D gene (6 bases). Germline V gene data show CDR1 as MNHEY and CDR2 as SMNVEV (reference sequence). CDR3 size: 15 residues. Trimming removed 8 bases from V and 0 bases from J, with 17 bases in between. The CDR3 sequence: CASRRAGTPSYEQYF. The DNA for the CDR3 is TGTGCCAGCCGGAGGGCAGGGACGCCCTCCTACGAGCAGTACTTC.

This clonotype was counted at least ten times. The chain has TRBV4-3 and TRBJ2-7, with a weak D call TRBD1 (6 bases). The CDR3 is made up of 13 amino acids. Trimming stripped 3 bases from V and 3 bases from J, with 9 bases between. CDR1 is LGHNA, CDR2 YSLEER, per germline. CDR3 protein: CASSQDRFYEQYF. CDR3 coding DNA: TGCGCCAGCAGCCAGGACAGATTCTACGAGCAGTACTTC.

This clonotype was observed at least ten times. V and J are TRBV7-2 and TRBJ1-5; tentative D call: TRBD1 (6 bases). V was cut by 4 bases and J by 1 base, with 8 bases left in between. CDR3 length: 14 residues. CDR1 SGHTA and CDR2 FQGNSA come from the germline V gene. This CDR3 is CASSYRVSNQPQHF. The DNA for the CDR3 is TGTGCCAGCAGCTACAGGGTGAGCAATCAGCCCCAGCATTTT.

This clonotype has ten or more counts. The chain links TRBV5-4 to TRBJ1-1; weak D call: TRBD1 (5 bases). This CDR3 contains 15 residues. Germline CDR1 and CDR2: SGHNT and YYREEE (reference sequence). Between the trimmed V and J ends, which lost 3 bases and 4 bases, there was a span of 16 bases. This chain's CDR3 is CASSWAGLGGTEAFF. The CDR3 DNA reads as TGTGCCAGCAGCTGGGCAGGACTCGGGGGCACTGAAGCTTTCTTT.

This clonotype has a handful of counts. The genes are TRBV6-5 and TRBJ1-3; D not resolved. V was clipped by 2 bases and J by 3 bases, with 5 bases between them. The CDR3 has 13 residues. Germline V gene data show CDR1 as MNHEY and CDR2 as SVGAGI. Here the CDR3 DNA reads TGTGCCAGCAGTTACAGCCGTGGAAACACCATATATTTT. This codes for CASSYSRGNTIYF.

This clonotype was seen ten or more times. The chain uses TRBV11-3 and TRBJ2-2; D not resolved. Trimming removed 3 bases from V and 5 bases from J, with 4 bases in between. Germline V gene lookup returns CDR1 SGHNT and CDR2 YENEEA. The CDR3 contains 12 residues. The CDR3: CASSLRTGELFF. The CDR3 region has the DNA TGTGCCAGCAGCTTGCGAACCGGGGAGCTGTTTTTT.

The rearrangement uses TRBV18 and TRBJ2-7; D is ambiguous. Germline assignment: CDR1 KGHSH and CDR2 LQKENI. The CDR3 is made up of 13 amino acids. The V end lost 4 bases, the J end lost 3 bases, and 10 bases lay between the germline ends. CDR3: CASSQDVGYEQYF. The DNA of the CDR3 is TGTGCCAGCTCACAGGACGTGGGCTACGAGCAGTACTTC. The full variable domain, its missing parts supplied by reference TRBV18 and TRBJ2-7, is NAGVMQNPRHLVRRRGQEARLRCSPMKGHSHVYWYRQLPEEGLKFMVYLQKENIIDESGMPKERFSAEFPKEGPSILRIQQVVRGDSAAYFCASSQDVGYEQYFGPGTRLTVT.

This clonotype was recorded many times. The genes are TRBV5-4 and TRBJ2-2; weak D call: TRBD2 (6 bases). Germline CDR1 reads SGHNT; CDR2 reads YYREEE (reference sequence). CDR3 length: 16 residues. V lost 3 bases and J lost 2, with 14 bases in between. Here the CDR3 DNA reads TGTGCCAGCAGCTGGGACCCTAGCGTCAACACCGGGGAGCTGTTTTTT. Its translation: CASSWDPSVNTGELFF.

There are a few counts of this clonotype. The chain couples TRBV7-2 to TRBJ2-4; D gene unclear. Trimming left V 1 base short and J 5 bases short, with 6 bases between. The germline V gene has CDR1 SGHTA and CDR2 FQGNSA. The CDR3 contains 13 residues. CDR3 nucleotides: TGTGCCAGCAGCTTAGTCCGTGAAAACATTCAGTACTTC. This sequence encodes CASSLVRENIQYF. Together with reference TRBV7-2 and TRBJ2-4, the CDR3 gives the full variable domain: GAGVSQSPSNKVTEKGKDVELRCDPISGHTALYWYRQSLGQGLEFLIYFQGNSAPDKSGLPSDRFSAERTGGSVSTLTIQRTQQEDSAVYLCASSLVRENIQYFGAGTRLSVL.